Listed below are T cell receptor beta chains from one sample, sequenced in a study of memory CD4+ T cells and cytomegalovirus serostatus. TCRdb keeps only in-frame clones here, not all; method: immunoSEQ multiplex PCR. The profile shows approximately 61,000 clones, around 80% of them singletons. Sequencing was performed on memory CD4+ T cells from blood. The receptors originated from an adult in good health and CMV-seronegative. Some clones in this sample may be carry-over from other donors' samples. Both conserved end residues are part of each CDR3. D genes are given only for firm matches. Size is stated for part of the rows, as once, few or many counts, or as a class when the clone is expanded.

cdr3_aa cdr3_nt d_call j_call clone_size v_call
CASSPGQGIATNEKLFF TGTGCCAGCTCACCGGGACAGGGAATTGCAACTAATGAAAAACTGTTTTTT TRBD1 TRBJ1-4 - TRBV18
CASNPTRGGTGELFF TGCGCCAGCAACCCTACCCGGGGAGGTACCGGGGAGCTGTTTTTT - TRBJ2-2 - TRBV5-1
CATSRGVEYRASRNTEAFF TGTGCCACCAGCAGAGGAGTGGAGTACCGTGCCTCGAGGAACACTGAAGCTTTCTTT - TRBJ1-1 - TRBV15
CASSPRTSGKGEQYF TGTGCCAGCTCACCACGGACTAGCGGGAAAGGCGAGCAGTACTTC TRBD2 TRBJ2-7 - TRBV18
CASSGVGTANTEAFF TGTGCCAGCAGTGGGGTTGGGACAGCGAACACTGAAGCTTTCTTT TRBD1 TRBJ1-1 few TRBV9
CASIPGQGNYGYTF TGTGCCAGCATTCCGGGACAGGGGAACTATGGCTACACCTTC TRBD1 TRBJ1-2 - TRBV6-1
CASSLNGAGMNKAFF TGTGCCAGCAGCTTAAATGGGGCAGGAATGAACAAAGCTTTCTTT - TRBJ1-1 once TRBV7-2
CASRSGQGAGTEAFF TGTGCCAGCAGATCAGGACAGGGGGCGGGCACTGAAGCTTTCTTT TRBD1 TRBJ1-1 few TRBV5-4
CASSRDSFSNQPQHF TGCGCCAGCAGCCGGGACAGCTTTAGCAATCAGCCCCAGCATTTT TRBD1 TRBJ1-5 medium-sized TRBV4-1
CASSTGQGSYGYTF TGTGCCAGCAGCACAGGACAGGGGTCCTATGGCTACACCTTC TRBD1 TRBJ1-2 - TRBV9
CASSELITGIGGDTEAFF TGTGCCAGCAGTGAATTGATAACAGGGATAGGGGGGGACACTGAAGCTTTCTTT - TRBJ1-1 - TRBV6-4
CAISVREGNNEQFF TGTGCCATCAGTGTACGGGAGGGGAACAATGAGCAGTTCTTC TRBD2 TRBJ2-1 - TRBV10-3
CASSLEGSGTKLFF TGTGCCAGCAGCTTAGAAGGGTCGGGAACAAAACTGTTTTTT - TRBJ1-4 - TRBV7-6
CASRDSSGTGGRYGYTF TGTGCCAGCAGAGACAGCTCCGGGACAGGGGGCCGGTATGGCTACACCTTC TRBD1 TRBJ1-2 - TRBV27
CASRRQVTSNTEAFF TGTGCCAGCAGAAGGCAGGTCACCTCGAACACTGAAGCTTTCTTT - TRBJ1-1 few TRBV2
CASSQDLGRDGAYSNQPQHF TGCGCCAGCAGCCAAGATCTTGGGCGGGATGGGGCATATAGCAATCAGCCCCAGCATTTT - TRBJ1-5 - TRBV4-3
CASNRDIGSPLHF TGTGCCAGCAATCGTGACATAGGCTCACCCCTCCACTTT - TRBJ1-6 - TRBV2
CASSIKGTTGEAFF TGTGCCAGTAGTATCAAGGGGACGACGGGTGAAGCTTTCTTT - TRBJ1-1 - TRBV19
CSVEDRGSAQSRFF TGCAGCGTTGAAGATAGGGGATCAGCCCAATCAAGATTCTTC - TRBJ2-1 - TRBV29-1
CASSLQGGDTEAFF TGTGCCAGCAGCTTACAGGGCGGGGACACTGAAGCTTTCTTT - TRBJ1-1 few TRBV11-2
CASSFRSNQETQYF TGTGCCAGCAGCTTCAGGTCGAACCAAGAGACCCAGTACTTC - TRBJ2-5 - TRBV5-5
CASSPTGDQPQHF TGCGCCAGCAGCCCCACCGGGGATCAGCCCCAGCATTTT - TRBJ1-5 - TRBV5-1
CASSPNSGYYGYTF TGTGCCAGCAGCCCTAACTCGGGGTACTATGGCTACACCTTC - TRBJ1-2 - TRBV7-2
CASSSGENQPQHF TGTGCCAGCAGTTCGGGGGAGAATCAGCCCCAGCATTTT - TRBJ1-5 - TRBV28
CASSRSLSANYGYTF TGTGCCAGTTCCCGTTCCCTATCAGCTAACTATGGCTACACCTTC - TRBJ1-2 few TRBV11-2
CASSLGGGTSSYEQYF TGTGCCAGCAGCTTGGGGGGTGGGACTAGCTCCTACGAGCAGTACTTC TRBD2 TRBJ2-7 - TRBV5-4
CASSPGRTVPGELFF TGTGCCAGCTCACCGGGGCGGACAGTGCCCGGGGAGCTGTTTTTT - TRBJ2-2 - TRBV18